This T cell receptor (beta chain) was recorded in a study of cytomegalovirus exposure and HLA in healthy donors (dated by TCRdb to 2016 to 2017). Some background on the complete study: An earlier analysis of 587 of the donors reported more than 250 Gb of sequence data and roughly 110 million unique TCR beta sequences from roughly 200 million T cells. Among the roughly 370 genotyped donors, roughly 80% belonged to the genetic ancestry cluster associated with self-reported Caucasian donors. Rather than drawing on any new phenotypic data, the later analysis identified candidate immune exposures from TCR beta sequences and the way those sequences occurred across donors. An early release covering about 600 HLA-typed donors comprised about 300 gigabases of sequencing data and approximately 80 million unique TCR sequences. Class I and class II HLA loci were covered by the typing at four-digit resolution. In a later genetic analysis, genome-wide SNP genotypes for about 55% of the roughly 700 donors were used, and that subset was treated as a discovery cohort. Roughly five DR-DQ haplotypes were handled as single units for association and clustering because linkage in the cohort was strong. The study was designed to test whether signatures of past pathogen exposure could be identified by cataloging public T cell receptors. Along with the approximately 600-subject first cohort, a separate validation cohort of over 90 different subjects was used. All discovery cohort repertoires had been generated using a single sequencing platform. The study used immunosequencing to profile the T cell repertoires of approximately 640 subjects and linked those repertoires to cytomegalovirus serostatus. To predict cytomegalovirus infection status, the study combined high-throughput TCR immunosequencing, statistical association of individual TCRs with disease status, and machine learning. Among several hundred genotyped donors of the cohort, an average of roughly 230,000 unique TCR beta nucleotide sequences was sequenced per donor, of which roughly 17% were non-productive. An earlier analysis of 587 of the donors used high-throughput TCR beta sequencing to judge whether each TCR beta V gene segment behaved as functional or pseudogenic. The number of donors typed differed by locus, with about 629-640 for A, B, C, DRB1 and DQB1, roughly 520 for DQA1, 600 to 610 for DPA1, and some 440 for DPB1. Donor age, sex, ethnicity and CMV serostatus were compiled alongside the repertoire data. A later analysis re-examined previously published TCR beta repertoires from just over 650 donors and added high-resolution HLA genotyping to investigate patterns of TCR occurrence.

Inclusive of the bounding cysteine and phenylalanine, the CDR3 is 15 residues long. Only CDR3 DNA is held: 45 bases, read in frame from base 1. The germline V gene (reference sequence) yields SGHNT for CDR1 and YYREEE for CDR2. The V and J ends are trimmed by 0 bases and 1 base, leaving 7 bases between them. General study outcomes and caveats: Assigning TCR associations to individual alleles was difficult when HLA alleles, especially DR and DQ, strongly co-occurred. In the study, some 160 TCR beta chains were listed as associated with cytomegalovirus. A later analysis reported that several top co-occurrence clusters appeared linked to parvovirus B19, influenza, CMV and Epstein-Barr virus. While some public TCRs were present in many individuals, most TCR sequences turned up only very rarely across donors. Presence/absence analyses assumed roughly uniform sequencing depth across donors, an assumption that may not hold. Because counts were too low, more than 15 rarely observed V segments, including chromosome 9 orphons, were left out of the earlier analysis of some 600 of the donors. Because the 87-base-pair reads could not distinguish some IMGT-functional V segments, including TRBV6-2 and TRBV6-3, those segments were excluded. A later genetic analysis reported fewer N-insertions in productive TCRs among donors in an Asian-associated ancestry cluster than the approximately 670-donor mean. HLA typing was unavailable for some donors at each locus, so association tests used only the typed subset. A further reported finding was that TCR beta sequences accurately predicted the HLA-A and HLA-B alleles for most subjects in the first cohort. Three of the identified cytomegalovirus-associated TCR beta chains were confirmed in vitro to be specific for cytomegalovirus antigens. In a later analysis, TCR association rates were found to vary across HLA loci, with the most associated TCRs seen for DRB1 alleles and the fewest for HLA-C alleles. In both the original and validation cohorts, the classifier was reported to diagnose cytomegalovirus status with high specificity and sensitivity. Linkage disequilibrium might explain the correlated functional status among segregating V segments, but an unknown experimental factor could not be ruled out. The authors suggested that the approach could potentially be extended to other disease states and immunological phenotypes. An earlier analysis of approximately 540 of the donors showed that most TCR beta V segments appeared in productive rearrangements either about 90% or about 30% of the time, which broadly matched IMGT annotations. In a later analysis, HLA-associated TCR beta chains were found to be more clonally expanded and to have lower generation probabilities than equally common non-associated chains. A group of highly shared sequence variants was considered likely to be a technical artifact of the sequencing pipeline. CMV serostatus was the only immune exposure information available for the cohort. Only TCR beta chains were sequenced in this cohort, and the absence of alpha or paired-chain data limited detectable features. Most CMV-associated TCR beta chains appeared to be HLA-restricted in a later analysis, and the HLA associations seemed to be driven largely by CMV exposure. An association between a missense DCLRE1C variant and V-gene and J-gene trimming of TCR beta chains was found in a later genetic analysis and replicated in an independent cohort. A later analysis associated about 17,000 TCR beta sequences with specific HLA alleles at a false discovery rate of 0.05.

About this clone: This receptor's antigen is unknown. Base qualities are not at hand, and no much larger clone is one base apart.

The cohort was made up of approximately 670 healthy bone marrow donors. At the time of sampling, all cohort members were nominally healthy, though unrecorded immune exposures were likely present. The donor was CMV seronegative and was included in the group of a few hundred seronegative cohort members. Each donor provided a peripheral blood sample, and peripheral blood mononuclear cells were used for TCR beta sequencing. Genomic DNA extraction from the blood cell samples was performed with the Qiagen DNeasy Blood Extraction Kit. Library creation used the immunoSEQ multiplex PCR assay. A mixture of 60 forward primers for TCR Vbeta segments and 13 reverse primers for TCR Jbeta segments was used in the multiplex PCR. A multiplex PCR assay on genomic DNA amplified the CDR3 region of rearranged TCR beta genes. Amplified TCR beta libraries were sequenced as 87-base-pair reads on the Illumina HiSeq System. In the authors' own workflow: A later analysis tallied 75 million to 85 million unique TCR beta chains across the 700 or so repertoires, and around 9.9 million of those chains were shared by two or more donors. To remove PCR and sequencing errors, raw reads were error-corrected and collapsed into unique sequences using a nearest-neighbor algorithm that merged closely related sequences. CDR3 sequences were aligned to IMGT reference sequences to assign V, D and J gene segments. For a sequence to be retained, a match of at least six nucleotides to both a V gene segment and a J gene segment was required. Rearrangements were called productive when the CDR3 lacked stop codons and stayed in frame with V and J; all others were non-productive. Following IMGT convention, CDR3 was defined as the stretch from the second conserved V-encoded cysteine to the conserved J-encoded phenylalanine. The earlier analysis of approximately 500 of the donors excluded sequences that lacked an unambiguous match to a single V gene segment. In an earlier analysis of several hundred of the donors, a V segment was called functional when productive rearrangements were above 56.7%, and segregating when the standard deviation between donors exceeded 5%. To diagnose cytomegalovirus status from the catalog of TCR beta chain sequences, a statistical classification framework was built. In a later analysis, V and J genes were assigned by comparing TCR nucleotide sequences against IMGT/GENE-DB human TR gene sequences. Using the TCRdist pipeline, a later analysis assigned CDR3 sequences along with most-parsimonious VDJ recombination scenarios. In a later analysis, each TCR beta chain was defined by its CDR3 amino acid sequence together with its V-gene family, and reads without a unique V-gene family were excluded. A later analysis removed 592 highly shared, low-generation-probability nucleotide sequences to deal with suspected cross-contamination and a sequencing artifact. In a later analysis, a clonal expansion index for each public chain was calculated from normalized within-repertoire ranks of inferred template counts. In a later analysis, generation probabilities were computed with a VDJ recombination model fitted to out-of-frame rearrangements, and the resulting probabilities were checked against IGoR. A later analysis scored TCR-TCR, TCR-HLA and TCR-CMV co-occurrence with hypergeometric tests, applying a repertoire-size bias correction to TCR pairs. False discovery rates were estimated in a later analysis by permuting HLA or CMV assignments 20 times. In a later analysis, co-occurring TCRs were grouped using DBSCAN, and TCRdist sequence similarity was added for clustering within HLA-allele-positive subsets. Repertoires with fewer than 30,000 or more than 120,000 public chains, plus five repertoires with anomalous nucleotide sharing, were excluded from co-occurrence clustering. This is the immuneACCESS table as TCRdb keeps it, with only in-frame sequences that have V and J called. A part of the clones is gone; compared with another copy, unresolved V genes explain less than half, and the rest is unexplained. The V and J calls and clone size are taken from that table; D and trimming were inferred from the DNA. Here the sample has roughly 130,000 clones; around three quarters occur a single time. Of the sample, roughly 2% falls within the top ten clones.

What was sequenced was PBMCs. The chain is assembled from TRBV5-4 and TRBJ2-2; the best D guess is TRBD1, with 5 bases matching. This receptor was identified in a man between 18 and 29 years old in good health and CMV-seronegative. The nucleotides are TGTGCCAGCAGCTTGGGACAGCTGAACACCGGGGAGCTGTTTTTT. This translates into CASSLGQLNTGELFF.